This paragraph reports one T cell receptor beta chain. The sample comes from a study of blood T cell repertoires in COVID-19. Turning to the study itself: T cells, B-cell-depleted T cells, or PBMCs provided the cDNA or gDNA that served as material.

The CDR3 is made up of 16 amino acids. V shed 5 bases, J shed 3 bases, and the junction held 11 bases outside the gene matches. Per the germline V gene, CDR1 is PRHDT and CDR2 is FYEKMQ (reference sequence). Profiled with immunoSEQ multiplex PCR; TCRdb holds only in-frame clones, not every one. The data hold roughly 260,000 clones, with 80% to 90% observed a single time. The chain employs TRBV13 and TRBJ2-7, with TRBD1 matching 9 bases. The sample taken for sequencing was peripheral blood. This clonotype originated in a woman between 35 and 50 years old with acute or convalescent COVID-19. The CDR3 DNA is TGTGCCAGCAGCCTGATTAGCCGGGACAGGGACTACGAGCAGTACGTC. This sequence encodes CASSLISRDRDYEQYV.